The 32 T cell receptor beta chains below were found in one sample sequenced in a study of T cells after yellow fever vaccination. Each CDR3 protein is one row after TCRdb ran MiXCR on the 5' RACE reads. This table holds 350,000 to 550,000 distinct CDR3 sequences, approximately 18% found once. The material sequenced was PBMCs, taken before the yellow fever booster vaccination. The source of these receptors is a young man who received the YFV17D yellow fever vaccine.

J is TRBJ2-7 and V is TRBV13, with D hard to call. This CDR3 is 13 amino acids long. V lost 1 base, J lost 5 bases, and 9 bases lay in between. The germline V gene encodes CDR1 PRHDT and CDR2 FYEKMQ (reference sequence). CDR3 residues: CASSLVIRDEQYF. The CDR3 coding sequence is TGTGCCAGCAGCTTAGTGATAAGGGACGAGCAGTACTTC.

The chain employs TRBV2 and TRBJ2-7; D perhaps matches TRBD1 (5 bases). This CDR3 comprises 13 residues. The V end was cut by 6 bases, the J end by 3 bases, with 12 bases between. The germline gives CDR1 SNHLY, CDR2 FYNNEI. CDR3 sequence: CASRTRALYEQYF. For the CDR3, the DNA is TGTGCCAGCAGGACCAGGGCTCTCTACGAGCAGTACTTC.

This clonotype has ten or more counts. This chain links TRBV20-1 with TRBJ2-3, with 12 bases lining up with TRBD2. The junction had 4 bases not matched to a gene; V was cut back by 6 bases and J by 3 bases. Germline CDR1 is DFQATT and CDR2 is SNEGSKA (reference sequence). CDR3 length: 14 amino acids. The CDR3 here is CSARLAGVTDTQYF. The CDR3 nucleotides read TGCAGTGCCCGACTAGCGGGGGTGACAGATACGCAGTATTTT.

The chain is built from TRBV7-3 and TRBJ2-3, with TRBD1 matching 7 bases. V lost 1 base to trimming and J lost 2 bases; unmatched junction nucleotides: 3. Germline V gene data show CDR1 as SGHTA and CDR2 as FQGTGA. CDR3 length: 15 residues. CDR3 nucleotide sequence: TGTGCCAGCAGCTTAAGGGGACAGAACACAGATACGCAGTATTTT. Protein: CASSLRGQNTDTQYF.

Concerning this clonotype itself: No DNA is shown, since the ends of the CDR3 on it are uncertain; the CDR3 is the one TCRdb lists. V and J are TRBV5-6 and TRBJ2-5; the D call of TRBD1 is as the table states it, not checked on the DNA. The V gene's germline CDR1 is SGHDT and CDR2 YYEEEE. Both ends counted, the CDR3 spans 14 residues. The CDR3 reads CASTTLGREETQYF.

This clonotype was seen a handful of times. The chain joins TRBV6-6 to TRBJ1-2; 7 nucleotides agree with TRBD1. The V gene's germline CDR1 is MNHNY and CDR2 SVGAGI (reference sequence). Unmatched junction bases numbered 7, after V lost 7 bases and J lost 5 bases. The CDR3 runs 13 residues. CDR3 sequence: CASIAGDRYGYTF. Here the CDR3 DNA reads TGTGCCAGCATCGCAGGGGACAGATATGGCTACACCTTC.

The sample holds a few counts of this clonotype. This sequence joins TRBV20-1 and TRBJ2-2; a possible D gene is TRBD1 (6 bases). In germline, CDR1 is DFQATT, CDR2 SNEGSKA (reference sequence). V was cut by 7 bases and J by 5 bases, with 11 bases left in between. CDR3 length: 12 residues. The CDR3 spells CSVQGQTGELFF. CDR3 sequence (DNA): TGCAGTGTTCAGGGGCAGACCGGGGAGCTGTTTTTT.

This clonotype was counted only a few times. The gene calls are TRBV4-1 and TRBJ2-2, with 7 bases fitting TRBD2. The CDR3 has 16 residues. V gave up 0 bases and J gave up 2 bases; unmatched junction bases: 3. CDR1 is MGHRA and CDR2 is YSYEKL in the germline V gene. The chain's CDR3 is CASSQEAGANTGELFF. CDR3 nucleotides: TGCGCCAGCAGCCAAGAGGCGGGAGCAAACACCGGGGAGCTGTTTTTT.

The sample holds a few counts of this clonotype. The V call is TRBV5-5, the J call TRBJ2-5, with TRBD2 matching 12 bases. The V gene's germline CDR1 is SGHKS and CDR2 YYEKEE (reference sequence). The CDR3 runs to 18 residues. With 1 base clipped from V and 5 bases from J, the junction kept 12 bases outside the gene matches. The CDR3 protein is CASSLKASGGASGETQYF. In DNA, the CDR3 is TGTGCCAGCAGCTTGAAGGCTAGCGGGGGGGCGTCTGGTGAGACCCAGTACTTC.

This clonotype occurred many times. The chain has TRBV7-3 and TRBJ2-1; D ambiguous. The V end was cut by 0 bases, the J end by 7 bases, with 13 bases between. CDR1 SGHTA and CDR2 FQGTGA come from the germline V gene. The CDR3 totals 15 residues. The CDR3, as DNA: TGTGCCAGCAGCTTAACCTCGACGACGGAAAATGAGCAGTTCTTC. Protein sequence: CASSLTSTTENEQFF.

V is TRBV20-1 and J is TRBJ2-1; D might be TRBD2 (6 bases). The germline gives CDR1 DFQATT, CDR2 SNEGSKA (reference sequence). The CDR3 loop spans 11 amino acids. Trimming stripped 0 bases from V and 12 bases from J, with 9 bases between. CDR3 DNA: TGCAGTGCTAGAGAGGACTATGGGCAGTTCTTC. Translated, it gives CSAREDYGQFF.

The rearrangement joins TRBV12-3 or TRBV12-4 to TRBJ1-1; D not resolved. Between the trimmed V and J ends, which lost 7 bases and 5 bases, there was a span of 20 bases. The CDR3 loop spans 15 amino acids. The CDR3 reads CASTFGRAVWTEAFF. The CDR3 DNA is TGTGCCAGCACCTTCGGTAGGGCGGTCTGGACTGAAGCTTTCTTT.

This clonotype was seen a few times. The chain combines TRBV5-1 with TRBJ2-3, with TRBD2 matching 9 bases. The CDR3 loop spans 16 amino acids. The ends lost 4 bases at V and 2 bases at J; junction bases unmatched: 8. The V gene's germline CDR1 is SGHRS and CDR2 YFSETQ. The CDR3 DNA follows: TGCGCCAGCAGCAAGAGCAGCGGGGGGCTCACAGATACGCAGTATTTT. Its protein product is CASSKSSGGLTDTQYF. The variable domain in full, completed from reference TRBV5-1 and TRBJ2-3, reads KAGVTQTPRYLIKTRGQQVTLSCSPISGHRSVSWYQQTPGQGLQFLFEYFSETQRNKGNFPGRFSGRQFSNSRSEMNVSTLELGDSALYLCASSKSSGGLTDTQYFGPGTRLTVL.

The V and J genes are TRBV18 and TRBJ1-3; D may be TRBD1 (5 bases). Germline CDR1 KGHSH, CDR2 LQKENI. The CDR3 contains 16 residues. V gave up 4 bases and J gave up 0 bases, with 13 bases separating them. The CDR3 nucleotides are TGTGCCAGCTCACACGGGACCGGCAACTCTGGAAACACCATATATTTT. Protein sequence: CASSHGTGNSGNTIYF.

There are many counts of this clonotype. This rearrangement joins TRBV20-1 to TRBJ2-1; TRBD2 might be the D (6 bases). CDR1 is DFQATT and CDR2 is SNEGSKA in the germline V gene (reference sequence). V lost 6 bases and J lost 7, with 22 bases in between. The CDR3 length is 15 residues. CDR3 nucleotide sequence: TGCAGTGCCCCCCTCAGCAGACGGGGAGGAAATGAGCAGTTCTTC. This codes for CSAPLSRRGGNEQFF.

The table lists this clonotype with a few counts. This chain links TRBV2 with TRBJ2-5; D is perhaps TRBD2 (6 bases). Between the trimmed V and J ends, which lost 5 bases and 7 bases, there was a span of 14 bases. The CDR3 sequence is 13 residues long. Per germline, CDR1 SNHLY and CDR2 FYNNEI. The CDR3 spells CASSPRDGGTQYF. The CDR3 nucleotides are TGTGCCAGCAGTCCCAGGGACGGGGGGACCCAGTACTTC.

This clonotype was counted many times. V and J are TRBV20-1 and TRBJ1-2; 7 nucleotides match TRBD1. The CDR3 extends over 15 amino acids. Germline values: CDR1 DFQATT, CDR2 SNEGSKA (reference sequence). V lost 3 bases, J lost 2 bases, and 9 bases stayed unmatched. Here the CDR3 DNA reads TGCAGTGCTAGGGACCGGGACAGCGTCAACTATGGCTACACCTTC. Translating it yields CSARDRDSVNYGYTF.

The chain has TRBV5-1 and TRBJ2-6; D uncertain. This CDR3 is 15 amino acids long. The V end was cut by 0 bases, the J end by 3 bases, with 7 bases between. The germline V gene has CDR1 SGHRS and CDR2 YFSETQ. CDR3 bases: TGCGCCAGCAGCTTGGAGGGTAGTGGGGCCAACGTCCTGACTTTC. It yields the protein CASSLEGSGANVLTF.

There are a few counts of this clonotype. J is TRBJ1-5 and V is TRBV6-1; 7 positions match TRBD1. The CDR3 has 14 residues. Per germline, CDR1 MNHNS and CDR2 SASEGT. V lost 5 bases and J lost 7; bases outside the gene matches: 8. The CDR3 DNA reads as TGTGCCAGCAGTCGAGACAGGGAGAAGCAGCCCCAGCATTTT. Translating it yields CASSRDREKQPQHF.

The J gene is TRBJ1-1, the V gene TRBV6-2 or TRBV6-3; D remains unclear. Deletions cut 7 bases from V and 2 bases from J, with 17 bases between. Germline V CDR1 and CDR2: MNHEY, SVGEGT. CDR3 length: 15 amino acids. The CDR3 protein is CASNLHGPTNTEAFF. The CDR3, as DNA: TGTGCCAGCAATCTGCACGGGCCGACAAACACTGAAGCTTTCTTT.

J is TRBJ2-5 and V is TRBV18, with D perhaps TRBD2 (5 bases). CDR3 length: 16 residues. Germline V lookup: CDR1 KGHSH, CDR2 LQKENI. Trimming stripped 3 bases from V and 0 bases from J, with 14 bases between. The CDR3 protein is CASSPPARGYQETQYF. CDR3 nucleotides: TGTGCCAGCTCACCTCCAGCAAGAGGGTACCAAGAGACCCAGTACTTC.

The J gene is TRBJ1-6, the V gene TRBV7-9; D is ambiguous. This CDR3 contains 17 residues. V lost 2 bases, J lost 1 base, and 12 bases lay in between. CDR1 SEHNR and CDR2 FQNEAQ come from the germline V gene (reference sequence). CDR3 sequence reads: CASSLSRLGSYNSPLHF. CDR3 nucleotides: TGTGCCAGCAGCTTAAGTAGGTTGGGGTCCTATAATTCACCCCTCCACTTT.

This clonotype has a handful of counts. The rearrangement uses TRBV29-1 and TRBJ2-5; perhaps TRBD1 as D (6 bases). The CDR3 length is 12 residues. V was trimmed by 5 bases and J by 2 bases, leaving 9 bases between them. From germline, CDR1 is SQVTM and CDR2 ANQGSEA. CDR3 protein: CSVLGAQETQYF. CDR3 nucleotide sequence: TGCAGCGTTCTGGGGGCTCAAGAGACCCAGTACTTC. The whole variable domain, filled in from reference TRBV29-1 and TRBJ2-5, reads SAVISQKPSRDICQRGTSLTIQCQVDSQVTMMFWYRQQPGQSLTLIATANQGSEATYESGFVIDKFPISRPNLTFSTLTVSNMSPEDSSIYLCSVLGAQETQYFGPGTRLLVL.

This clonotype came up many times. The CDR3 is CASSHDNRDTGELFF. CDR3 coding DNA: TGCGCCAGCAGCCATGATAACAGGGACACCGGGGAGCTGTTTTTT. J is TRBJ2-2 and V is TRBV4-3; D possibly corresponds to TRBD1 (6 bases). The CDR3 has 15 residues. Between the trimmed V and J ends, which lost 3 bases and 3 bases, there was a span of 11 bases. Germline V gives CDR1 LGHNA, CDR2 YSLEER.

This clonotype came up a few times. Here the CDR3 DNA reads TGTGCCATCAGTGCCTCGACTAGATCCGGGGAGACCCAGTACTTC. Residues: CAISASTRSGETQYF. This sequence joins TRBV10-3 and TRBJ2-5, with D maybe TRBD2 (6 bases). V gave up 4 bases and J gave up 5 bases, with 17 bases separating them. The V gene's germline CDR1 is ENHRY and CDR2 SYGVKD. The CDR3 sequence is 15 residues long.

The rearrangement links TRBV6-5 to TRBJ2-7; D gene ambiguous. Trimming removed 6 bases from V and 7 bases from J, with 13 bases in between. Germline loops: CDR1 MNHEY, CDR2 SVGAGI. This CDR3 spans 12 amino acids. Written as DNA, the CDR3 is TGTGCCAGCAGAGGATCCCACTATGAGCAGTACTTC. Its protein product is CASRGSHYEQYF.

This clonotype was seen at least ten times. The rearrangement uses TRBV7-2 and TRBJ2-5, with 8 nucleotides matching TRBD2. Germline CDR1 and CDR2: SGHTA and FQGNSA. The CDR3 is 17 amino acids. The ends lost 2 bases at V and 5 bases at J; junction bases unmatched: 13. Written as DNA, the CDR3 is TGTGCCAGCAGCTTAAGGCGGGGGGCCGCGGCTCGCGAGACCCAGTACTTC. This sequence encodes CASSLRRGAAARETQYF.

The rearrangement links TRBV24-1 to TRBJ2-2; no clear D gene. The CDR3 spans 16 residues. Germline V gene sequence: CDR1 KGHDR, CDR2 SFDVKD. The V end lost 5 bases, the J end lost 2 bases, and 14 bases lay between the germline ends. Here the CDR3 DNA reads TGTGCCACCAGTGCCCTGGGCAACGGCAACACCGGGGAGCTGTTTTTT. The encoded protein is CATSALGNGNTGELFF.

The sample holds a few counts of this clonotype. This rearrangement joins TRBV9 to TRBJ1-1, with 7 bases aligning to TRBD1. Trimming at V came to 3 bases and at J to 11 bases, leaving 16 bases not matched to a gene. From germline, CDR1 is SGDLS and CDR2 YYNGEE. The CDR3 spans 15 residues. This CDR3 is CASSDTGVEPLKAFF. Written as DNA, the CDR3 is TGTGCCAGCAGCGATACAGGGGTTGAACCCCTGAAGGCTTTCTTT.

The CDR3 region is CASSPGHRQGFLAFF. The CDR3 DNA reads TGCGCCAGCAGCCCGGGCCATCGACAAGGGTTTCTAGCTTTCTTT. The chain uses TRBV5-1 and TRBJ1-1; D is undetermined. Germline lookup yields CDR1 SGHRS and CDR2 YFSETQ. CDR3 length: 15 amino acids. Between the trimmed V and J ends, which lost 4 bases and 10 bases, there was a span of 23 bases.

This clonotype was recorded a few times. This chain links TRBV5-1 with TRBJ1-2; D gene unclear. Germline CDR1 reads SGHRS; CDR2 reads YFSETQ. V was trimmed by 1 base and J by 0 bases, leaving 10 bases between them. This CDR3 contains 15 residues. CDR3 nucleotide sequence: TGCGCCAGCAGCTTGACGGGCCGAACTAACTATGGCTACACCTTC. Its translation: CASSLTGRTNYGYTF.

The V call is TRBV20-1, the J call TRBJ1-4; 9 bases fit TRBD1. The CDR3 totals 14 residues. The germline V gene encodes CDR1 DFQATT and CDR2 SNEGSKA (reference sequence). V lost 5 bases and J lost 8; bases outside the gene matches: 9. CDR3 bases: TGCAGTGCTCACAACCCGGGACAGGGAGAAAAACTGTTTTTT. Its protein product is CSAHNPGQGEKLFF.